The clone carrying this T cell receptor beta chain was counted once. Its antigen is currently unknown. The entry originates in a study of human T cells and chemical hapten exposure. Background on the study: In the roughly 25-week study, patients were dosed weekly with diphenylcyclopropenone on the scalp throughout. Study-level findings and limits: It was expanded TCRs that formed significantly more large CDR3 similarity clusters than controls did. After DPC sensitization, TCRs above 1 in 1000 frequency showed no change.

Original analysis: From about 20,000 to 690,000 TCRs were found per sample, with a median of about 96,000. Each CDR3 protein gets one entry after TCRdb re-called the RACE reads with MiXCR. The V and J calls were not made by the authors but by TCRdb's processing. The table shows roughly 51,000 distinct CDR3 sequences, with more than 9% occurring only once. Documented time point: pre-sensitization, week 0. Treatment indicated: therapeutic diphenylcyclopropenone sensitization with weekly scalp DPC. Deletions cut 5 bases from V and 4 bases from J, with 15 bases between. The CDR3 has 15 amino acids. The germline V gene encodes CDR1 SEHNR and CDR2 FQNEAQ (reference sequence).

Sequencing was performed on whole blood, taken in connection with sensitization to the hapten diphenylcyclopropenone (DPC). The receptor was isolated from a man aged 35 to 55 with alopecia areata. Some clones in this sample may be carry-over from other donors' samples. The chain recombines TRBV7-9 with TRBJ2-4, with D perhaps being TRBD1 or TRBD2 (5 bases each). In DNA form, the CDR3 reads TGTGCCAGCAGCCTACCGGGACGGGTAAAAAACATTCAGTACTTC. Residues: CASSLPGRVKNIQYF.